Below are 21 T cell receptor beta chains sequenced from a single sample in a study of T cells in Graves' hyperthyroidism and ophthalmopathy. Using RNA transcripts as the source, TCR beta CDR3 regions were amplified. First-round RT-PCR with HTBI primers amplified the TCR CDR3 region. TCRdb passed the multiplex PCR reads through MiXCR, listing each CDR3 protein once. The table records about 600,000 distinct CDR3 sequences, more than 13% of them present only once. The sequenced sample consisted of blood. These receptors were obtained from a woman younger than 30 with Graves' ophthalmopathy.

There are many counts of this clonotype. As DNA, the CDR3 is TGTGCCAGCAGCTTAGACCGGGCGGGGGGGGGGACCCAGTACTTC. The encoded protein is CASSLDRAGGGTQYF. The chain combines TRBV7-8 with TRBJ2-5, with TRBD2 identical over 9 bases. The CDR3 loop spans 15 amino acids. CDR1 SGHVS and CDR2 FQNEAQ come from the germline V gene. The J segment lost 7 bases and the V segment lost 1 base, leaving 7 bases of the junction unmatched.

This clonotype appeared many times. This chain connects TRBV19 to TRBJ2-7, with D perhaps matching TRBD2 (5 bases). With 4 bases removed from V and 1 base from J, the gap between germline ends came to 11 bases. CDR1 is LNHDA and CDR2 is SQIVND in the germline V gene (reference sequence). This CDR3 is 14 amino acids long. The CDR3 spells CASSTRGPSYEQYF. For the CDR3, the DNA is TGTGCCAGTAGTACCCGGGGTCCGTCCTACGAGCAGTACTTC.

Regarding this clonotype: A much larger clone differs by one base, so this may be a read error. The chain has TRBV10-3 and TRBJ1-2; 9 positions agree with TRBD1. Germline CDR1 is ENHRY and CDR2 is SYGVKD. The ends lost 6 bases at V and 10 bases at J; junction bases unmatched: 9. There are 13 residues in the CDR3. CDR3 residues: CAIRDRGFDDYTF. DNA for the CDR3: TGTGCCATCAGGGACAGGGGATTCGATGACTACACCTTC.

This clonotype was seen at least ten times. Being one base from a much bigger clone, this may be a read error. The chain couples TRBV19 to TRBJ2-6; the D is unclear. The CDR3 contains 13 residues. Germline assignment: CDR1 LNHDA and CDR2 SQIVND (reference sequence). CDR3 residues: CASSISGANVLTF. For the CDR3, the DNA is TGTGCCAGCAGTATCTCTGGGGCCAACGTCCTGACTTTC.

This clonotype was observed at least ten times. V usage is TRBV2 and J usage is TRBJ2-2; unclear D gene. V shed 6 bases and J shed 7 bases, with 6 bases lying between them. This CDR3 region has 11 residues. Germline CDR1 reads SNHLY; CDR2 reads FYNNEI. CDR3 in amino acids: CASRGNGELFF. CDR3 bases: TGTGCCAGCAGGGGGAACGGGGAGCTGTTTTTT. The full variable domain, completed using reference TRBV2 and TRBJ2-2, is EPEVTQTPSHQVTQMGQEVILRCVPISNHLYFYWYRQILGQKVEFLVSFYNNEISEKSEIFDDQFSVERPDGSNFTLKIRSTKLEDSAMYFCASRGNGELFFGEGSRLTVL.

In nucleotides, the CDR3 is TGCGCCAGCAGCCAGGAGACTAGCGGGAGATCCAATGAGCAGTTCTTC. As protein: CASSQETSGRSNEQFF. The gene calls are TRBV4-3 and TRBJ2-1; TRBD2 aligns across 12 bases. CDR3 size: 16 residues. From germline, CDR1 is LGHNA and CDR2 YSLEER. J was trimmed by 6 bases and V by 3 bases; bases with no gene match: 6.

This clonotype was found many times. J is TRBJ2-1 and V is TRBV6-1, with TRBD1 matching over 11 bases. The CDR3 contains 15 residues. Germline CDR1 MNHNS, CDR2 SASEGT. Trimming took 6 bases from V and 7 from J; bases not matched to a gene: 8. The CDR3 region is CASRNLDRGRNEQFF. The CDR3 DNA sequence: TGTGCCAGCAGAAATTTGGACAGGGGGCGGAATGAGCAGTTCTTC.

At least ten counts were recorded for this clonotype. The chain recombines TRBV6-6 with TRBJ2-1; TRBD2 agrees at 11 bases. Germline CDR1 reads MNHNY; CDR2 reads SVGAGI (reference sequence). This CDR3 has 16 amino acids. V dropped 2 bases and J dropped 9; count of bases not matched to a gene: 9. As DNA, the CDR3 is TGTGCCAGCAGTTACCAGGGACTAGCGGTTTACGGTGAGCAGTTCTTC. Translating it yields CASSYQGLAVYGEQFF.

The chain employs TRBV6-1 and TRBJ2-7; D is unclear. CDR1 and CDR2 from the germline V gene are MNHNS and SASEGT. This CDR3 has 15 residues. V lost 5 bases to trimming and J lost 2 bases, with 16 bases between them. CDR3 nucleotides: TGTGCCAGCAGTCCGGGCCAGCCACCTACCTACGAGCAGTACTTC. Protein sequence: CASSPGQPPTYEQYF.

The chain carries TRBV5-4 and TRBJ2-3; 7 nucleotides agree with TRBD2. The CDR3 sequence is 16 residues long. CDR1 and CDR2 from the germline V gene are SGHNT and YYREEE (reference sequence). V was pared by 0 bases and J by 1 base, with 5 bases of the junction left unmatched. In DNA form, the CDR3 reads TGTGCCAGCAGCTTGGAGGGCGGGAGAGGCACAGATACGCAGTATTTT. Translation: CASSLEGGRGTDTQYF.

This clonotype was seen more than once but under ten times. This chain uses TRBV12-3 or TRBV12-4 with TRBJ1-2, with 10 nucleotides matching TRBD1. Losses at the gene ends were 7 bases for V and 8 bases for J; bases not matched to a gene: 16. CDR3 length: 16 amino acids. CDR3 DNA sequence: TGTGCCAGCACCTCCGGGACAGGGGTAGGATCTGGAGGCTACACCTTC. Amino acids: CASTSGTGVGSGGYTF.

This clonotype has just a few counts. The chain couples TRBV5-1 to TRBJ1-4; 9 positions agree with TRBD1. Unmatched junction bases numbered 5, after V lost 4 bases and J lost 1 base. This CDR3 comprises 16 residues. Per the germline V gene, CDR1 is SGHRS and CDR2 is YFSETQ. The CDR3 region is CASSEQGAGTNEKLFF. CDR3 coding DNA: TGCGCCAGCAGCGAACAGGGGGCTGGAACTAATGAAAAACTGTTTTTT.

This clonotype came up a few times. The chain combines TRBV12-3 or TRBV12-4 with TRBJ2-5, with TRBD2 as a possible D gene (6 bases). V lost 3 bases, J lost 2 bases, and 10 bases lay in between. This CDR3 contains 14 residues. CDR3 bases: TGTGCCAGCAGTTTCAGGACTACGCAAGAGACCCAGTACTTC. It is translated as CASSFRTTQETQYF.

This clonotype was detected many times. V is TRBV28 and J is TRBJ2-7; D remains ambiguous. This CDR3 spans 16 amino acids. CDR1 MDHEN and CDR2 SYDVKM come from the germline V gene. Deletions cut 2 bases from V and 2 bases from J, with 16 bases between. The CDR3 spells CASSLTELAGPYEQYF. In nucleotides, the CDR3 is TGTGCCAGCAGTTTAACGGAACTGGCAGGACCCTACGAGCAGTACTTC.

V and J are TRBV4-3 and TRBJ1-2; no definite D call. The CDR3 covers 15 residues. Between the trimmed V and J ends, which lost 3 bases and 8 bases, there was a span of 19 bases. Germline CDR1 and CDR2: LGHNA and YSLEER. CDR3 protein: CASSQSPPPIGGYTF. CDR3 coding DNA: TGCGCCAGCAGCCAGTCCCCCCCTCCGATCGGGGGCTACACCTTC.

This clonotype was observed a handful of times. The DNA of the CDR3 is TGTGCCAGCAGCTTGGTCGGGACTAGCGGGAGGAACAATGAGCAGTTCTTC. This encodes CASSLVGTSGRNNEQFF. The chain uses TRBV5-6 and TRBJ2-1, with 15 nucleotides matching TRBD2. The CDR3 is 17 residues long. Germline trimming cut 0 bases from V and 5 bases from J; bases unmatched to any gene: 3. CDR1 and CDR2 (germline): SGHDT, YYEEEE.

The chain uses TRBV6-1 and TRBJ2-7, with D uncertain. The V gene's germline CDR1 is MNHNS and CDR2 SASEGT. This CDR3 contains 14 residues. V gave up 5 bases and J gave up 2 bases, with 13 bases separating them. CDR3 residues: CASSRTGPAYEQYF. CDR3 coding DNA: TGTGCCAGCAGTAGAACCGGGCCCGCCTACGAGCAGTACTTC.

In regard to this clonotype: A read error is possible here, since a much larger clone lies one base away. The chain recombines TRBV12-3 or TRBV12-4 with TRBJ2-7, with a tentative D call TRBD1 (5 bases). Deletions cut 6 bases from V and 5 bases from J, with 17 bases between. CDR3 length: 14 residues. This CDR3 reads CASRPTGLGDEQYF. The CDR3 DNA sequence: TGTGCCAGCAGACCTACAGGATTAGGAGACGAGCAGTACTTC.

Many counts were recorded for this clonotype. The gene calls are TRBV6-1 and TRBJ1-2, with D unresolved. Germline CDR1 reads MNHNS; CDR2 reads SASEGT. The CDR3 runs to 13 residues. V was cut by 10 bases and J by 1 base, with 13 bases left in between. The CDR3 DNA follows: TGTGCCACCAAACGGGATTTTAACTATGGCTACACCTTC. It yields the protein CATKRDFNYGYTF.

This clonotype was counted at least ten times. The rearrangement links TRBV7-2 to TRBJ2-2; no firm D call. The germline V and J ends were trimmed by 5 bases and 1 base, with 11 bases remaining between them. The CDR3 is 15 amino acids. Germline CDR1 reads SGHTA; CDR2 reads FQGNSA. DNA for the CDR3: TGTGCCAGCAGCACCTCTAGGGAGAACACCGGGGAGCTGTTTTTT. It yields the protein CASSTSRENTGELFF.

In this sample, this clonotype turned up a few times. The V call is TRBV7-9, the J call TRBJ2-1, with TRBD2 identical over 11 bases. Trimming cost V 2 bases and J 7 bases; bases outside gene matches: 4. The CDR3 is 15 residues long. Germline V gives CDR1 SEHNR, CDR2 FQNEAQ (reference sequence). CDR3 DNA sequence: TGTGCCAGCAGCTTAAGGAGGACTAGCGGGAATGAGCAGTTCTTC. As protein: CASSLRRTSGNEQFF.